Listed below are T cell receptor beta chains from one sample, sequenced in a study of CD8+ T cells in alopecia areata. Sequenced by immunoSEQ multiplex PCR; TCRdb stores in-frame clones only, minus some. Of some 130,000 clones listed, 45% to 50% were seen once; the top ten hold roughly a sixth. The sequencing here drew on CD8+ T cells sorted from blood, taken at week 0. These receptors were taken from a human donor with alopecia areata. Each CDR3 is given with its conserved first and last residue. Each record gives: CDR3 protein, CDR3 DNA, D gene, clone size, J gene, V gene. D genes are given only for firm matches. The listing skips clone size in some rows; elsewhere it reads once, few, many or a size class.

CDR3: CASSYGGYTF
DNA: TGTGCCAGCAGTTACGGGGGCTACACCTTC
D: -
size: few
J: TRBJ1-2
V: TRBV6-6

CDR3: CASTSEGANDNEQFF
DNA: TGTGCCAGTACCTCCGAGGGGGCTAACGACAATGAGCAGTTCTTC
D: TRBD1
size: few
J: TRBJ2-1
V: TRBV19

CDR3: CASSLFASRGATDTQYF
DNA: TGCGCCAGCAGCTTGTTCGCTTCTAGGGGGGCGACAGATACGCAGTATTTT
D: -
size: -
J: TRBJ2-3
V: TRBV5-1

CDR3: CAWSVSFQTYEQYF
DNA: TGTGCCTGGAGTGTATCTTTCCAGACCTACGAGCAGTACTTC
D: -
size: -
J: TRBJ2-7
V: TRBV30

CDR3: CASSTIISPLHF
DNA: TGTGCCAGCAGCACTATAATTTCACCCCTCCACTTT
D: -
size: -
J: TRBJ1-6
V: TRBV7-2

CDR3: CASSQTQYTGELFF
DNA: TGCGCCAGCAGCCAAACCCAATACACCGGGGAGCTGTTTTTT
D: -
size: few
J: TRBJ2-2
V: TRBV4-1

CDR3: CASSYTGARSPLHF
DNA: TGTGCCAGCAGCTACACAGGGGCCCGTTCACCCCTCCACTTT
D: TRBD1
size: -
J: TRBJ1-6
V: TRBV11-2

CDR3: CAPDWDTEAFF
DNA: TGTGCCCCCGACTGGGACACTGAAGCTTTCTTT
D: -
size: -
J: TRBJ1-1
V: TRBV9

CDR3: CASSLFGQPQHF
DNA: TGCGCCAGCAGCTTGTTCGGTCAGCCCCAGCATTTT
D: -
size: -
J: TRBJ1-5
V: TRBV5-1

CDR3: CSVDSGTITTWTEAFF
DNA: TGCAGCGTTGATTCGGGGACGATAACCACCTGGACTGAAGCTTTCTTT
D: -
size: -
J: TRBJ1-1
V: TRBV29-1

CDR3: CASSLWSPGGEEKLFF
DNA: TGTGCCAGCAGCTTATGGTCCCCCGGGGGCGAGGAAAAACTGTTTTTT
D: -
size: few
J: TRBJ1-4
V: TRBV7-8

CDR3: CASSQVGNTEAFF
DNA: TGCGCCAGCAGCCAAGTCGGTAACACTGAAGCTTTCTTT
D: -
size: few
J: TRBJ1-1
V: TRBV4-1

CDR3: CASSLGYTEAFF
DNA: TGTGCCAGCAGCTTAGGATACACTGAAGCTTTCTTT
D: -
size: -
J: TRBJ1-1
V: TRBV7-9

CDR3: CATSRGGGGYEQYF
DNA: TGTGCCACCAGCAGAGGTGGTGGGGGCTACGAGCAGTACTTC
D: -
size: -
J: TRBJ2-7
V: TRBV15